This section outlines one T cell receptor (beta chain) sequence together with its context. Sequencing used immunoSEQ multiplex PCR; TCRdb keeps in-frame clones, though not all of them. The sample contains about 84,000 clones, roughly 80% of which appear only once. The data originate from a study of OX40 agonist ivuxolimab in advanced cancers. Study information: Cohort: 80% to 90% men, mean age 60, aged about 20 to 79. Three patients showed partial responses: one hepatocellular carcinoma and two cutaneous melanoma cases.

Anyone with autoimmune disease history or systemic immunosuppression was excluded. The source of this sequence is an adult with an advanced solid tumor such as melanoma, head and neck, liver or kidney cancer. The specimen was CD4+ or CD8+ T cells sorted from blood, collected in a trial of the OX40 agonist ivuxolimab.

In DNA form, the CDR3 reads TGCGCCAGCAGCTTGGGACAAACAGGGAGCTCCTATAATTCACCCCTCCACTTT. The encoded protein is CASSLGQTGSSYNSPLHF. The chain couples TRBV5-1 to TRBJ1-6; D possibly corresponds to TRBD1 (6 bases). The V gene's germline CDR1 is SGHRS and CDR2 YFSETQ. Trimming pared 0 bases from V and 0 bases from J, leaving 13 bases between. There are 18 residues in the CDR3.